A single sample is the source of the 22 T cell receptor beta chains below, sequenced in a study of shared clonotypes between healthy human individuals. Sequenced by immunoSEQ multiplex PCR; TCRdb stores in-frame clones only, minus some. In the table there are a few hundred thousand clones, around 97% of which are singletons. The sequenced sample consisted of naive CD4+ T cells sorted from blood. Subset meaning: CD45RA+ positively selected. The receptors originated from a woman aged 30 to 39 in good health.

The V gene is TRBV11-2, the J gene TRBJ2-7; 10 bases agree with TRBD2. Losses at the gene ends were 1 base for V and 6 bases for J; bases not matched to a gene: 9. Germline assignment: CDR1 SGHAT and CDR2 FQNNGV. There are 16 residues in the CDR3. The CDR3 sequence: CASSLVASGRRGEQYF. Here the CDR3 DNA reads TGTGCCAGCAGCTTAGTTGCTAGCGGGAGACGGGGCGAGCAGTACTTC.

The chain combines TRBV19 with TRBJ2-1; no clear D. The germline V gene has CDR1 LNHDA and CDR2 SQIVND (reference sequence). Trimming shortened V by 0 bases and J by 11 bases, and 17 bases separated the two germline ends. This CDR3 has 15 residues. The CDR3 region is CASSIDQYGPPKQFF. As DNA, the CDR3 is TGTGCCAGTAGTATAGATCAGTATGGACCCCCAAAGCAGTTCTTC.

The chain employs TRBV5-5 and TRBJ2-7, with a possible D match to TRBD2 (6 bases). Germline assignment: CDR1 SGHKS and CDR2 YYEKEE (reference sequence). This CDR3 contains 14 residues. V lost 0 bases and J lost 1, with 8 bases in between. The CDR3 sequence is CASSLVGGSYEQYF. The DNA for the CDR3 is TGTGCCAGCAGCTTGGTGGGGGGATCCTACGAGCAGTACTTC. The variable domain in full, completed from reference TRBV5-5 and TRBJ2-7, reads DAGVTQSPTHLIKTRGQQVTLRCSPISGHKSVSWYQQVLGQGPQFIFQYYEKEERGRGNFPDRFSARQFPNYSSELNVNALLLGDSALYLCASSLVGGSYEQYFGPGTRLTVT.

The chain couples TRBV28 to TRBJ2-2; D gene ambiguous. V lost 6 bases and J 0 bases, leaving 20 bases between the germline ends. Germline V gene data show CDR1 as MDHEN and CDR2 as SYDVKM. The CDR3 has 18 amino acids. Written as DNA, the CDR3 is TGTGCCAGCAGCCCCGTCCCTTTTCCGACGGCGAACACCGGGGAGCTGTTTTTT. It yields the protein CASSPVPFPTANTGELFF.

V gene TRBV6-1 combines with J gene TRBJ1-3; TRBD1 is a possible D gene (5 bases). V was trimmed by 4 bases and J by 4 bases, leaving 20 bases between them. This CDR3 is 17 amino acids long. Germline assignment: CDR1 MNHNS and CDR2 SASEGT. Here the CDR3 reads CASSGFKGPPRGNTIYF. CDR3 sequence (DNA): TGTGCCAGCAGTGGGTTCAAGGGGCCTCCCCGCGGAAACACCATATATTTT.

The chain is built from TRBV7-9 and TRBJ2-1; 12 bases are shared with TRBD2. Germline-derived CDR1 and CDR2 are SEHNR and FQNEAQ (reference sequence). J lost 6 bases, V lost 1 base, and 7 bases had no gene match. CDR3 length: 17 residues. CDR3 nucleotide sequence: TGTGCCAGCAGCTTAGTTGGGACTAGCGGGTATCGCAATGAGCAGTTCTTC. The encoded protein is CASSLVGTSGYRNEQFF.

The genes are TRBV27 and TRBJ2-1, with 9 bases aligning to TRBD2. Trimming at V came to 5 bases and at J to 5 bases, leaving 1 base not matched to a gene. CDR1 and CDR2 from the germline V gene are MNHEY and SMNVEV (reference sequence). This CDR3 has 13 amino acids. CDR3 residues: CASSQREDNEQFF. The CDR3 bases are TGTGCCAGCAGTCAGCGGGAGGACAATGAGCAGTTCTTC.

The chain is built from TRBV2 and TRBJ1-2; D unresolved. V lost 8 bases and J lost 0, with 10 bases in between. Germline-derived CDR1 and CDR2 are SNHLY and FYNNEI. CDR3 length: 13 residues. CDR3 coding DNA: TGTGCCAGCTTAAGATGGGCTAACTATGGCTACACCTTC. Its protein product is CASLRWANYGYTF.

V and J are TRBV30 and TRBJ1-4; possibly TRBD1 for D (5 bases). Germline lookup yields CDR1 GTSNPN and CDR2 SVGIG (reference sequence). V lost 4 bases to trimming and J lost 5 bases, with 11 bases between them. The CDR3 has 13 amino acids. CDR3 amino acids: CAWTGVGNEKLFF. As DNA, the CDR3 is TGTGCCTGGACGGGGGTGGGGAATGAAAAACTGTTTTTT.

The CDR3 DNA reads TGTGCCAGCAGCCCTGGTACAGGGCATTCGGCCTACGAGCAGTACTTC. The encoded protein is CASSPGTGHSAYEQYF. The chain has TRBV27 and TRBJ2-7, with TRBD1 as a possible D gene (6 bases). Looked up from germline, CDR1 is MNHEY and CDR2 is SMNVEV (reference sequence). V was clipped by 6 bases and J by 2 bases, with 20 bases between them. The CDR3 is 16 amino acids.

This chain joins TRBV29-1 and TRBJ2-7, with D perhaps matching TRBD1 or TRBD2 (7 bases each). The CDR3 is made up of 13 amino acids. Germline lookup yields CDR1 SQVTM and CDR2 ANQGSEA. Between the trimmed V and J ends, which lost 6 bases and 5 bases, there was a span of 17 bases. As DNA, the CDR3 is TGCAGCGTGCCTGGGAGGGGGCAAAACGAGCAGTACTTC. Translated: CSVPGRGQNEQYF.

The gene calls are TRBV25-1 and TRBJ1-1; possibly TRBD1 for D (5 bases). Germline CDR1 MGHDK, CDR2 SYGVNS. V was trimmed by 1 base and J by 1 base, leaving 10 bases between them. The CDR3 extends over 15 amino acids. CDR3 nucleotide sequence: TGTGCCAGCAGTGAATCCGGGGCCCAGAACACTGAAGCTTTCTTT. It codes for CASSESGAQNTEAFF.

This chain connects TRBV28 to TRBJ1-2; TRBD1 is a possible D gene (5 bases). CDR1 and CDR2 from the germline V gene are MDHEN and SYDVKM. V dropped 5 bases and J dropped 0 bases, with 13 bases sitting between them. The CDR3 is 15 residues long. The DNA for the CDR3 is TGTGCCAGCAGTCCCTCAGGGAGGTCTAACTATGGCTACACCTTC. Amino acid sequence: CASSPSGRSNYGYTF.

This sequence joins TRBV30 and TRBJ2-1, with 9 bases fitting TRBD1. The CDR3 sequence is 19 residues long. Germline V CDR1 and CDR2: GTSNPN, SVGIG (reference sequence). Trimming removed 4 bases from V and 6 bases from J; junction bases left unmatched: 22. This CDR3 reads CAWIDPGQGTLYTSNEQFF. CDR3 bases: TGTGCCTGGATCGACCCGGGACAGGGAACCCTATATACTAGCAATGAGCAGTTCTTC.

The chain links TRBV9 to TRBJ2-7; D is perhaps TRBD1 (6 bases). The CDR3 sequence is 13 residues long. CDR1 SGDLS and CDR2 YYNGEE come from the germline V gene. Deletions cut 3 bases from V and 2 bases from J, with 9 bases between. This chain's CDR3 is CASSARGTYEQYF. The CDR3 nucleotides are TGTGCCAGCAGCGCCAGGGGCACCTACGAGCAGTACTTC.

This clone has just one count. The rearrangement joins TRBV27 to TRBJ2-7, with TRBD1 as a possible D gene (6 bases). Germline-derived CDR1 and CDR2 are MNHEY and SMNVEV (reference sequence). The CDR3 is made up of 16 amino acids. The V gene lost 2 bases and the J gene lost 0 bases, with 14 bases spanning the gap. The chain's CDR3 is CASSLGTSLSSYEQYF. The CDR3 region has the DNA TGTGCCAGCAGTTTAGGGACATCCCTCAGCTCCTACGAGCAGTACTTC.

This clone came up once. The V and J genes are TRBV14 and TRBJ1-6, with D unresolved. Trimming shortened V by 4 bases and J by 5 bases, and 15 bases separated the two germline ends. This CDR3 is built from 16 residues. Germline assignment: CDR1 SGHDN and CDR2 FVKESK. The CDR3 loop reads CASSRKHWRNNSPLHF. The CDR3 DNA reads TGTGCCAGCAGCCGGAAGCACTGGAGGAATAATTCACCCCTCCACTTT.

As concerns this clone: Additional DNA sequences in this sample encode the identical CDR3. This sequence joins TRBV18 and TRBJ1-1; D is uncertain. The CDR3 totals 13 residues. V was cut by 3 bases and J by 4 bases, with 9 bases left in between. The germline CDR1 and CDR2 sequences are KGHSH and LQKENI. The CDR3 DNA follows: TGTGCCAGCTCACCGGAGGGAGGCACTGAAGCTTTCTTT. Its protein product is CASSPEGGTEAFF.

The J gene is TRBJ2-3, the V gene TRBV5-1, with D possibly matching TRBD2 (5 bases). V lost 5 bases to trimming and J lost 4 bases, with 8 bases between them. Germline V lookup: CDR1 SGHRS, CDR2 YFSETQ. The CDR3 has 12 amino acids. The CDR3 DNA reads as TGCGCCAGCAGGGAGGTTTCAGATACGCAGTATTTT. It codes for CASREVSDTQYF.

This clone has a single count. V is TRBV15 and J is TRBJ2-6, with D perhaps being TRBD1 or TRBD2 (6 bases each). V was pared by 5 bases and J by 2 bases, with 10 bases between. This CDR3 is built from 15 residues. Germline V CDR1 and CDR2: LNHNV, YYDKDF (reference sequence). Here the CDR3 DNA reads TGTGCCACCAGCCTAGGGGGGACTGGGGCCAACGTCCTGACTTTC. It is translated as CATSLGGTGANVLTF.

CDR3 nucleotides: TGTGCCTGGAGCCAGGGTAGCCCGGTGGACACTGAAGCTTTCTTT. Its translation is CAWSQGSPVDTEAFF. The chain employs TRBV30 and TRBJ1-1, with a possible D match to TRBD1 (5 bases). This CDR3 is 15 amino acids long. The V and J ends lost 3 bases and 3 bases respectively, with 17 bases between them. Germline lookup yields CDR1 GTSNPN and CDR2 SVGIG (reference sequence). Full variable domain (remainder filled in from reference TRBV30 and TRBJ1-1): SQTIHQWPATLVQPVGSPLSLECTVEGTSNPNLYWYRQAAGRGLQLLFYSVGIGQISSEVPQNLSASRPQDRQFILSSKKLLLSDSGFYLCAWSQGSPVDTEAFFGQGTRLTVV.

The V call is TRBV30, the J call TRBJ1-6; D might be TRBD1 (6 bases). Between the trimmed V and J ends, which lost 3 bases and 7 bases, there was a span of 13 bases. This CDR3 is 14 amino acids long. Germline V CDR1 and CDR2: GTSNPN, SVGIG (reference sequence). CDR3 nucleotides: TGTGCCTGGAGCTGGGGGCAAAGGAATTCACCCCTCCACTTT. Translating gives CAWSWGQRNSPLHF.